Listed below are T cell receptor beta chains from one sample, sequenced in a study of human T cells and chemical hapten exposure. TCRdb reprocessed the RACE reads with MiXCR, giving one entry per CDR3 protein. The table lists 330,000 or so distinct CDR3 sequences, about 6.3% of them singletons. Material: whole blood, obtained in connection with sensitization to the hapten diphenylcyclopropenone (DPC). These receptors came from a woman between 18 and 30 years old with alopecia areata. Some clones in this sample may be carry-over from other donors' samples. The CDR3 runs from the conserved cysteine through the conserved F or W. A D gene is named only where the DNA matches it firmly.

- | TRBV13 | CASSISREGGSPLHF
- | TRBV5-6 | CASRSKGETSYEQYF
TRBD1 | TRBV28 | CASSSLRTGWGTGELFF
- | TRBV27 | CASSLRRGETQYF
TRBD2 | TRBV29-1 | CSVAGLADTDTQYF
TRBD1 | TRBV12-3/TRBV12-4 | CASSAGTGYQPQHF
- | TRBV5-5 | CASSRLSNQPQHF
- | TRBV20-1 | CSAILTHNEQFF
TRBD1 | TRBV24-1 | CATSVGQETNTGELFF
- | TRBV6-2/TRBV6-3 | CASSYPDGGDQPQHF
TRBD1 | TRBV4-3 | CASSSGGRLGEPQHF
TRBD2 | TRBV28 | CATHPWGGEQFF
- | TRBV5-8 | CASSFLGRANTGELFF
- | TRBV7-2 | CASSLGVTDTQYF
- | TRBV7-2 | CASSLVPSEQYF
- | TRBV5-5 | CASSSPIRGPNYGYTF
TRBD1 | TRBV12-3/TRBV12-4 | CASSFTRGRGELFF
- | TRBV7-9 | CASSLDARETQYF
- | TRBV6-5 | CASSYGLNYGYTF
- | TRBV20-1 | CSARSPDGDHEQYF
- | TRBV19 | CASKNSPLHF
TRBD2 | TRBV29-1 | CSVEDPDASGGTDTQYF
TRBD1 | TRBV6-2/TRBV6-3 | CASSGQGRDTGQFF
- | TRBV12-3/TRBV12-4 | CASSPNYQPQHF
TRBD1 | TRBV3-1 | CASSQGTGGNQPQHF
- | TRBV11-2 | CASSLEPGIQETQYF
- | TRBV28 | CASSIGTEYEQYF
- | TRBV7-2 | CATRGWGPRELFF
- | TRBV3-1 | CASSQDGLGVHGYTF
- | TRBV11-2 | CASSLVGMTGELFF
- | TRBV6-6 | CASSYSRSHGDEQYF
- | TRBV7-8 | CASSLSPERYEQYF
- | TRBV4-2 | CASSQDWREDTEAFF
- | TRBV27 | CASSLDRLSYEQYF
- | TRBV4-3 | CASSPHRALLANYGYTF
TRBD1 | TRBV5-1 | CASSTLGQGEKLFF
- | TRBV29-1 | CSLSDSWKAFF
- | TRBV15 | CATSRDGAGGTDTQYF
TRBD2 | TRBV27 | CASSSGRDYGQYF
- | TRBV14 | CASSRAVSYNSPLHF
TRBD2 | TRBV23-1 | CASRPGLAGGIQETQYF
- | TRBV6-1 | CASSTGLTSGETQYF
- | TRBV28 | CASSLLVGGASETQYF
- | TRBV5-5 | CASSLEGTSSYEQYF
- | TRBV6-1 | CASSDTYSSYNEQFF
- | TRBV20-1 | CSAPWKAGAYEQYF
- | TRBV6-1 | CASSEAGNYGYTF
- | TRBV19 | CASRSGSTYGYTF
- | TRBV4-3 | CASSQQRNTGELFF
TRBD1 | TRBV5-6 | CASSLVDRGRVSNQPQHF
- | TRBV5-5 | CASSLGTPDNSPLHF